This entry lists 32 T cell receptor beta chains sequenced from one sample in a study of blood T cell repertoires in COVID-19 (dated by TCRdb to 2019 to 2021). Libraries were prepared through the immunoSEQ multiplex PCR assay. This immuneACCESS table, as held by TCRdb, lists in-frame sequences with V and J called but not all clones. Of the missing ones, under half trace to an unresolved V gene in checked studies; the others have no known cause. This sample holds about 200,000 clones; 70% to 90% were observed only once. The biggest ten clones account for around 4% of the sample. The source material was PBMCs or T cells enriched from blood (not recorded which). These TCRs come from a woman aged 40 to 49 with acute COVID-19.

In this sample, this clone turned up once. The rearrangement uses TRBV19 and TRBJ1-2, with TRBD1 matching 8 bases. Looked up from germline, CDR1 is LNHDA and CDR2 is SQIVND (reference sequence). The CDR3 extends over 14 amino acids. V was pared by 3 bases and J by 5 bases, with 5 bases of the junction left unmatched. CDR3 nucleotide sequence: TGTGCCAGTAGTATTGACAGGGGAAGGTATGGCTACACCTTC. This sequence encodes CASSIDRGRYGYTF.

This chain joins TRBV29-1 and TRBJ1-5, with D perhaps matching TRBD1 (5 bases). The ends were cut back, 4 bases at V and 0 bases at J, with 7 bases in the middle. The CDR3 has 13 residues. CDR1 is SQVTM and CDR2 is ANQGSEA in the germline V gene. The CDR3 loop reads CSVARDSNQPQHF. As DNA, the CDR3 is TGCAGCGTTGCCAGGGATAGCAATCAGCCCCAGCATTTT.

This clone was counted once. In nucleotides, the CDR3 is TGTGCCAGCTCACCAAACTCCGGACTAGCGGGATTCAATGAGCAGTTCTTC. It codes for CASSPNSGLAGFNEQFF. The gene calls are TRBV18 and TRBJ2-1; 12 nucleotides line up with TRBD2. V lost 2 bases, J lost 6 bases, and 8 bases stayed unmatched. The germline V gene encodes CDR1 KGHSH and CDR2 LQKENI. The CDR3 sequence is 17 residues long.

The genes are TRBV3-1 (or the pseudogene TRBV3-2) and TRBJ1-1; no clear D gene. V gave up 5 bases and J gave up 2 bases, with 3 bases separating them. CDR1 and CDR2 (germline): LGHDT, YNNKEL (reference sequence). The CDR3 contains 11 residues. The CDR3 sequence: CASSSNTEAFF. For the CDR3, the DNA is TGTGCCAGCAGCTCTAACACTGAAGCTTTCTTT.

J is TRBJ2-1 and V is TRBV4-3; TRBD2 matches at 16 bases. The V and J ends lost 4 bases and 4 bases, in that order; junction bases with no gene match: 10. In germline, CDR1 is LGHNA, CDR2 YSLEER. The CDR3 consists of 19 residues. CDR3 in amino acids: CASSPAGLAGGPVYNEQFF. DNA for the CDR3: TGCGCCAGCAGCCCAGCGGGACTAGCGGGAGGGCCGGTTTACAATGAGCAGTTCTTC.

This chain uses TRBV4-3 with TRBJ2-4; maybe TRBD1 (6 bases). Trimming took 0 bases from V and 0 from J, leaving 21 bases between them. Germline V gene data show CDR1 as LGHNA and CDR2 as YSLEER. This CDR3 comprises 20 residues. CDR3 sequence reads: CASSQDIWTATDLAKNIQYF. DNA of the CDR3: TGCGCCAGCAGCCAAGATATTTGGACAGCAACGGACCTAGCCAAAAACATTCAGTACTTC.

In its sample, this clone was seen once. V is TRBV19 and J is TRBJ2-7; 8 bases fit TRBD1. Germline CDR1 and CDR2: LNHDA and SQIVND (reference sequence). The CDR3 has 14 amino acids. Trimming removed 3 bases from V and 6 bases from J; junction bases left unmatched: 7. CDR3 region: CASSMDRATSEQYF. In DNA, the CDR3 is TGTGCCAGTAGTATGGACAGGGCAACCTCCGAGCAGTACTTC.

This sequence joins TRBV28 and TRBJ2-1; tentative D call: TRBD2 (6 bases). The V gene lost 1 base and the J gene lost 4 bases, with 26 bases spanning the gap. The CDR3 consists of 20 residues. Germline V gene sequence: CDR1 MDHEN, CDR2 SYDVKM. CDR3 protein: CASSLSVRERRGFRYNEQFF. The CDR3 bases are TGTGCCAGCAGTTTATCGGTCCGGGAGAGGAGGGGCTTTAGGTACAATGAGCAGTTCTTC.

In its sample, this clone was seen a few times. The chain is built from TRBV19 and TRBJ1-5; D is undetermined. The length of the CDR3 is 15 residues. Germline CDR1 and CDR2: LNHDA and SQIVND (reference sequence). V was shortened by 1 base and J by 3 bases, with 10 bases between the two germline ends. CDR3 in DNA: TGTGCCAGTAGTATAGGCGGCAGCCCCAATCAGCCCCAGCATTTT. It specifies CASSIGGSPNQPQHF.

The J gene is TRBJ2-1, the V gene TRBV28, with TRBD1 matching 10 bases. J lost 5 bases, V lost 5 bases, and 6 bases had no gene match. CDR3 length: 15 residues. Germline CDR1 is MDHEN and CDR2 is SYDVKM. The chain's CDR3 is CASSRGQGEHNEQFF. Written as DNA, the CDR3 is TGTGCCAGCAGTCGAGGACAGGGGGAACACAATGAGCAGTTCTTC.

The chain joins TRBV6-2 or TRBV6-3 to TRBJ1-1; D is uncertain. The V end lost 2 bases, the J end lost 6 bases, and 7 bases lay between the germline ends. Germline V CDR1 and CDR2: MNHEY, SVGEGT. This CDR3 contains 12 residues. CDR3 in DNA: TGTGCCAGCAGTTACGGGCGGGCTGAAGCTTTCTTT. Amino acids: CASSYGRAEAFF.

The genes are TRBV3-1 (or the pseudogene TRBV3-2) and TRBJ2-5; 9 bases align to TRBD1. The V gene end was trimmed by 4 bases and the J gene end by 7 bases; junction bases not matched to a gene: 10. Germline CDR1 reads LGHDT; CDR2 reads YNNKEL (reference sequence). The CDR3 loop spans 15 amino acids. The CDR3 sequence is CASSRPGQGPRTQYF. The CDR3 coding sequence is TGTGCCAGCAGCCGCCCGGGACAGGGCCCGAGGACCCAGTACTTC.

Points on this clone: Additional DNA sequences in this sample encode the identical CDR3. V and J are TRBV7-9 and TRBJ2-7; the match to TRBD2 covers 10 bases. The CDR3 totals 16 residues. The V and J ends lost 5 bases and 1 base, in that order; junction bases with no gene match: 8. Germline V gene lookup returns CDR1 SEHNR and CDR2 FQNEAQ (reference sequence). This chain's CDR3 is CASSLDLGLASYEQYF. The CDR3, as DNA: TGTGCCAGCAGCCTTGATCTGGGACTAGCGTCCTACGAGCAGTACTTC.

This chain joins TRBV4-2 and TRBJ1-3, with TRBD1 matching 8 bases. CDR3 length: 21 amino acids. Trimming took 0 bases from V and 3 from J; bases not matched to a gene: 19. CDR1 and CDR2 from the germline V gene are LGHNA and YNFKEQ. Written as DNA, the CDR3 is TGTGCCAGCAGCCAAGAGACTTTGGTGGGACAGGCCTCGCGGAGTGGAAACACCATATATTTT. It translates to CASSQETLVGQASRSGNTIYF.

The CDR3 loop reads CASSMGTGLEQFF. The CDR3 DNA follows: TGTGCCAGTAGTATGGGGACAGGGCTTGAGCAGTTCTTC. J is TRBJ2-1 and V is TRBV19; 9 bases map to TRBD1. The CDR3 sequence is 13 residues long. CDR1 and CDR2 from the germline V gene are LNHDA and SQIVND (reference sequence). The V segment lost 3 bases and the J segment 9 bases; nucleotides outside the gene matches: 3.

This CDR3 reads CASSLNSGSNNEQFF. CDR3 DNA sequence: TGTGCCAGCAGTTTGAATAGCGGGAGTAATAATGAGCAGTTCTTC. The chain joins TRBV28 to TRBJ2-1; 9 bases match TRBD2. Germline assignment: CDR1 MDHEN and CDR2 SYDVKM. V trimming: 3 bases; J trimming: 7 bases; junction bases outside the gene matches: 7. The CDR3 totals 15 residues.

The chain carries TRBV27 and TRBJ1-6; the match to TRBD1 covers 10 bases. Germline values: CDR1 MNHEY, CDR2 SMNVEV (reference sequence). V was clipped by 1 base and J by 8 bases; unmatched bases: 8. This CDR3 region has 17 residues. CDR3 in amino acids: CASSLFPAGQGDSPLHF. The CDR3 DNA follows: TGTGCCAGCAGTTTATTCCCGGCCGGACAGGGGGATTCACCCCTCCACTTT.

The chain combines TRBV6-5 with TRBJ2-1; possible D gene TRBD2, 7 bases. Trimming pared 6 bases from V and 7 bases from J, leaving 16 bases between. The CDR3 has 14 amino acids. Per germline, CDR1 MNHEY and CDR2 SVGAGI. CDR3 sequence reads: CASRPGAGENEQFF. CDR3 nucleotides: TGTGCCAGCAGGCCGGGGGCGGGGGAAAATGAGCAGTTCTTC.

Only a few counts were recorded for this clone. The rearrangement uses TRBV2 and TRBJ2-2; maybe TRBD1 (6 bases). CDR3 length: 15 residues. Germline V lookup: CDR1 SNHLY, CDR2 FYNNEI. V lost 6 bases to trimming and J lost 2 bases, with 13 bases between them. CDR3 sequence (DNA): TGTGCCAGCAGGTGGACAGTACTAAACACCGGGGAGCTGTTTTTT. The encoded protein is CASRWTVLNTGELFF.

CDR3 coding DNA: TGTGCCAGCAGTTTTGATAGGGGCTATGGCTACACCTTC. Amino acids: CASSFDRGYGYTF. The rearrangement joins TRBV28 to TRBJ1-2, with D maybe TRBD1 (5 bases). The CDR3 length is 13 residues. V lost 3 bases and J 4 bases, leaving 9 bases between the germline ends. The germline V gene encodes CDR1 MDHEN and CDR2 SYDVKM.

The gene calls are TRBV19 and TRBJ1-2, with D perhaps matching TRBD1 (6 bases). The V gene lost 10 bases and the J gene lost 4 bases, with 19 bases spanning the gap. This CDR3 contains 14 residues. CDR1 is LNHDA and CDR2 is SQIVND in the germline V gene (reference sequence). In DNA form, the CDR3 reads TGTGCCACCCGGGACACCAAGCTCGTCTATGGCTACACCTTC. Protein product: CATRDTKLVYGYTF.

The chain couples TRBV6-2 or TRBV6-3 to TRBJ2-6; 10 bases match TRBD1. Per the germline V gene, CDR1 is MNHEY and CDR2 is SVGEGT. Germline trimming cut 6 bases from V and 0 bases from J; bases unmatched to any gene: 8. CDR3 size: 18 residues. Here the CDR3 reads CASSQGQGTRSGANVLTF. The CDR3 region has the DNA TGTGCCAGCAGCCAGGGACAGGGGACCCGCTCTGGGGCCAACGTCCTGACTTTC.

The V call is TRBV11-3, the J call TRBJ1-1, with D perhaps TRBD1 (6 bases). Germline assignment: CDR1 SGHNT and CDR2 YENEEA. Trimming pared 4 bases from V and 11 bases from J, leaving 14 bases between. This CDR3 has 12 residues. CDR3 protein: CASSYADTGAFF. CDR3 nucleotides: TGTGCCAGCAGCTATGCCGACACAGGGGCTTTCTTT.

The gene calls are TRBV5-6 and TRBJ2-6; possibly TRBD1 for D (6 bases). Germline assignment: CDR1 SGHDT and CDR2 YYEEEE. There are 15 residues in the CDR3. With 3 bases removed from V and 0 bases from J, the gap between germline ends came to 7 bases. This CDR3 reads CASSYRASGANVLTF. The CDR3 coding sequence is TGTGCCAGCAGCTACAGGGCCTCTGGGGCCAACGTCCTGACTTTC.

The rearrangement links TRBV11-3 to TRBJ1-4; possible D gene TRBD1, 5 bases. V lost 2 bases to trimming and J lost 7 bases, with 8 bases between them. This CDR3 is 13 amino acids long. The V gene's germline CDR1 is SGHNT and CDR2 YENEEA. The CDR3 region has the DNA TGTGCCAGCAGCTTAAGACAGACTGAAAAACTGTTTTTT. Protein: CASSLRQTEKLFF.

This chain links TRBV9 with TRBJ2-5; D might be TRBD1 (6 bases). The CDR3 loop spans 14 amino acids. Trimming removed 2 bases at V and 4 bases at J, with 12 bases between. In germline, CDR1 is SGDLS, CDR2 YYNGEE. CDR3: CASSVTGSRETQYF. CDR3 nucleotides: TGTGCCAGCAGCGTCACAGGGAGTCGAGAGACCCAGTACTTC.

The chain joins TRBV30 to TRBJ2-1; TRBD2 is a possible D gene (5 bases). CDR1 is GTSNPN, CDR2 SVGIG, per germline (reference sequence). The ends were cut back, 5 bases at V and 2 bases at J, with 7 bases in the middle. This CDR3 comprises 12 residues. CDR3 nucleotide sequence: TGTGCCTGGGGGAGCGCCTACAATGAGCAGTTCTTC. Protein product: CAWGSAYNEQFF.

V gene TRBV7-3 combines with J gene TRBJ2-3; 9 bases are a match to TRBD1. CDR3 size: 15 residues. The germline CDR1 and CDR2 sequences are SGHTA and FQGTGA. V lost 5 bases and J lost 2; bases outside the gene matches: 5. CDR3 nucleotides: TGTGCCAGCAGCAACACAGGGGGCACCACAGATACGCAGTATTTT. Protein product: CASSNTGGTTDTQYF.

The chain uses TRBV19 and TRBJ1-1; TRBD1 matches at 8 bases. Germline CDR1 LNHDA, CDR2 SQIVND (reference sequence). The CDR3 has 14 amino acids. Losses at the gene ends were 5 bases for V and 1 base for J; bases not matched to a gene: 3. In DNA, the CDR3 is TGTGCCAGTAGTTTCGGGACAGGGAACACTGAAGCTTTCTTT. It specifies CASSFGTGNTEAFF.

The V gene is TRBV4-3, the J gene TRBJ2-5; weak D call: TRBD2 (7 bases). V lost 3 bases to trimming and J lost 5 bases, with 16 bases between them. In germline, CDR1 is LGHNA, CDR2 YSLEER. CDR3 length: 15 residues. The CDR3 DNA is TGCGCCAGCAGCCAGGGGGTACAGGGAGGGGAGACCCAGTACTTC. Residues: CASSQGVQGGETQYF.

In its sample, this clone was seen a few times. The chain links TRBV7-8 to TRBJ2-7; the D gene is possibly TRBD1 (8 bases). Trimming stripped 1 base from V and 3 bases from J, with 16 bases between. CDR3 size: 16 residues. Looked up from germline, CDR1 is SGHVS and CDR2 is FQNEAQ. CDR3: CASSLGDHRGGYEQYF. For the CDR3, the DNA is TGTGCCAGCAGCTTAGGGGACCACAGGGGGGGCTACGAGCAGTACTTC.

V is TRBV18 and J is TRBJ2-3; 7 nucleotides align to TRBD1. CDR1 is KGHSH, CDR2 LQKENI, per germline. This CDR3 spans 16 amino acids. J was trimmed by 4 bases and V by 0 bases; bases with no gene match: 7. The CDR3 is CASSPPRGQVADTQYF. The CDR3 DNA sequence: TGTGCCAGCTCACCACCGCGAGGACAGGTCGCAGATACGCAGTATTTT. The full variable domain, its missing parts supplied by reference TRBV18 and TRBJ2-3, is NAGVMQNPRHLVRRRGQEARLRCSPMKGHSHVYWYRQLPEEGLKFMVYLQKENIIDESGMPKERFSAEFPKEGPSILRIQQVVRGDSAAYFCASSPPRGQVADTQYFGPGTRLTVL.